The present entry profiles one T cell receptor beta chain with its context. Its antigen is still unknown. In germline, CDR1 is SGHVS, CDR2 FNYEAQ. Trimming pared 2 bases from V and 1 base from J, leaving 8 bases between. This CDR3 has 14 amino acids. This record comes from a study of OX40 agonist ivuxolimab in advanced cancers. The repertoire was sequenced with immunoSEQ multiplex PCR; TCRdb's copy has only in-frame clones and lacks some. Found here are 50,000 to 80,000 clones, more than 80% of them singletons; the top ten hold 4.5% to 5.5%. Whole-study findings and limits: The investigators did not determine what antigen specificity the expanded peripheral T cells had.

This sample comprised CD4+ or CD8+ T cells sorted from blood, obtained in a trial of the OX40 agonist ivuxolimab. The chain recombines TRBV7-6 with TRBJ1-2, with a tentative D call TRBD1 (5 bases). The clonotype was recovered from an adult with an advanced solid tumor such as melanoma, head and neck, liver or kidney cancer. The CDR3 region is CASSLTDSNYGYTF. The CDR3 coding sequence is TGTGCCAGCAGCTTAACAGACAGTAACTATGGCTACACCTTC.